This entry features one T cell receptor (beta chain) sequence. Its antigen is still unknown. V gave up 1 base and J gave up 5 bases; unmatched junction bases: 2. The CDR3 runs to 15 residues. Germline V gene sequence: CDR1 LGHDT, CDR2 YNNKEL (reference sequence). The sample is drawn from a study of brain T cells in children with intractable seizures. TCRdb's copy holds only in-frame clones and misses some; the assay was immunoSEQ multiplex PCR. The sample carries 70,000 to 85,000 clones, approximately 90% recorded once. Study-wide findings and caveats: Absence of clones before surgery may stem from lower sequencing depth. Only CDR3 sequence similarity suggested viral specificity, without known HCMV serostatus.

Before surgery, patients took at least one anti-epileptic drug. The material was peripheral blood, obtained at surgery. The sequence was collected from a girl aged 2 to 10 with Rasmussen encephalitis and intractable seizures. The chain links TRBV3-1 (or the pseudogene TRBV3-2) to TRBJ2-3; 11 bases fit TRBD2. As DNA, the CDR3 is TGTGCCAGCAGCCAAGCCACTAGCGGGAGAGATACGCAGTATTTT. This sequence encodes CASSQATSGRDTQYF.